A single sample gave rise to the 25 T cell receptor delta chains below, sequenced in a study of gamma delta lymphoproliferative disorders and STAT genes. Sequencing used genomic DNA taken from PBMCs of patients and controls. TCRdb called clones anew from the multiplex PCR reads with CATT. The table shows roughly 1,200 delta-chain clones, with 1.9% occurring only once. Sequencing was carried out using blood. The receptors derive from a human donor in good health.

Comment on this clone: TCRdb has a much larger clone's protein, which differs at residue 11 from the translation of this DNA, likely because of a read error; what is shown is the protein translated from the DNA. The chain joins TRDV1 to TRDJ1; D might be TRDD3 (5 bases). The J gene comes from matching the DNA to germline here; TCRdb lacks it. Per the germline V gene, CDR1 is TSWWSYY and CDR2 is QGS. The CDR3 extends over 18 amino acids. The V and J ends lost 1 base and 0 bases respectively, with 18 bases between them. The CDR3 region has the DNA TGTGCTCTTGGGGAACCTTTGTATGGGGAGACCTACACCGATAAACTCATCTTT. Protein: CALGEPLYGETYTDKLIF.

This clone has a handful of counts. A read error likely explains why the TCRdb protein, taken from a much larger clone, differs from this DNA's translation at residue 5; the protein shown is translated from the DNA. V usage is TRDV2 and J usage is TRDJ1, with D perhaps TRDD3 (6 bases). This CDR3 spans 17 amino acids. Germline assignment: CDR1 GEAIGNYY and CDR2 EKD. Trimming removed 3 bases at V and 1 base at J, with 20 bases between. In DNA form, the CDR3 reads TGTGCCTGTGACTCCGTCGGGGGACCCGGGGGCACCGATAAACTCATCTTT. It yields the protein CACDSVGGPGGTDKLIF.

Regarding this clone: A read error likely explains why the TCRdb protein, taken from a much larger clone, differs from this DNA's translation at residue 12; the protein shown is translated from the DNA. This chain uses TRDV2 with TRDJ1, with a tentative D call TRDD3 (6 bases). Germline V gene data show CDR1 as GEAIGNYY and CDR2 as EKD. Trimming left V 3 bases short and J 3 bases short, with 22 bases between. This CDR3 is built from 17 residues. The CDR3 protein is CACDDMGGGPHSDKLIF. The CDR3 nucleotides read TGTGCCTGTGACGACATGGGTGGGGGTCCCCACTCCGATAAACTCATCTTT.

This clone was picked up a small number of times. For this DNA, TCRdb reports the protein of a much larger clone, which diverges at residue 14, most likely from a read error; the protein presented here is translated directly from the DNA. The CDR3 region has the DNA TGTGCTCTTGGGGTCCAATCTTCCTCTACGCGGGTCTGGGTGATACGAGGGCTAAATAAACTCATCTTT. It translates to CALGVQSSSTRVWVIRGLNKLIF. This chain uses TRDV1 with TRDJ1; the D gene could be TRDD2 or TRDD3 (6 bases each). V lost 4 bases, J lost 6 bases, and 42 bases lay in between. Germline values: CDR1 TSWWSYY, CDR2 QGS. This CDR3 spans 23 amino acids.

This clone was seen more than once but under ten times. TCRdb attributes to this sequence the protein of a much larger clone, which differs from the DNA translation at residue 12; a read error is likely, and the protein displayed is translated from the DNA. This chain uses TRDV2 with TRDJ1; D unclear. In germline, CDR1 is GEAIGNYY, CDR2 EKD. V was trimmed by 0 bases and J by 3 bases, leaving 19 bases between them. The CDR3 has 17 amino acids. The CDR3 nucleotides read TGTGCCTGTGACACCGTAGGGACCGAATCCAACGCCGATAAACTCATCTTT. Amino acid sequence: CACDTVGTESNADKLIF.

Points on this clone: The protein that TCRdb holds for this DNA derives from a much larger clone and differs from the translated DNA at residue 17, which likely indicates a read error; the protein shown here is translated from the DNA. The DNA of the CDR3 is TGTGCTCTTGGGGAACTGGGGGTCATAAATCCCTGGGACACCCGACAGGTGTTTTTC. Protein: CALGELGVINPWDTRQVFF. The chain links TRDV1 to TRDJ3; tentatively, D is TRDD3 (5 bases). In germline, CDR1 is TSWWSYY, CDR2 QGS. This CDR3 spans 19 amino acids.

Comment on this clone: The TCRdb record carries a much larger clone's protein, which differs from this DNA's translation at residue 6; a read error is the likely cause, and the protein listed here is the DNA translation. The chain joins TRDV2 to TRDJ1; 7 bases fit TRDD3. The germline CDR1 and CDR2 sequences are GEAIGNYY and EKD. This CDR3 contains 16 residues. The junction had 9 bases not matched to a gene; V was cut back by 0 bases and J by 3 bases. The CDR3 loop reads CACDTWGDRWADKLIF. The CDR3 DNA sequence: TGTGCCTGTGACACCTGGGGGGATCGGTGGGCCGATAAACTCATCTTT.

This clone was counted between two and nine times. TCRdb shows a much larger clone's protein in place of this DNA's translation, and the two differ at residue 6, likely through a read error; the protein shown is translated from the DNA. The chain recombines TRDV2 with TRDJ1; 7 bases align to TRDD3. After removal of 3 bases from V and 0 bases from J, the junction contained 12 bases not matched to a gene. The CDR3 is 17 residues long. The germline CDR1 and CDR2 sequences are GEAIGNYY and EKD. The CDR3 region has the DNA TGTGCCTGTGACCCCGGTTCGGGGGGATCTTACACCGATAAACTCATCTTT. It encodes CACDPGSGGSYTDKLIF.

With regard to this clone: The likely explanation is a read error, given a far larger clone one base away. Different DNA sequences within this sample yield the same CDR3. The rearrangement joins TRDV1 to TRDJ1; 9 bases fit TRDD3. Germline CDR1 is TSWWSYY and CDR2 is QGS. The CDR3 covers 17 residues. V shed 3 bases and J 11 bases; nucleotides not matched to a gene: 19. The CDR3: CALGDDLPLLGDTGLIF. The CDR3 bases are TGTGCTCTTGGGGATGACCTTCCCCTACTGGGGGACACTGGGCTCATCTTT.

With respect to this clone: A far larger clone is one base from this, pointing to a likely read error. Other DNA sequences in this specimen translate into the identical CDR3. The CDR3 nucleotides read TGTGCCTGTGACCCTTTAAATCTCCCTACGGGGGATACTCCTGCCGATAAACTCATCTTT. Its protein product is CACDPLNLPTGDTPADKLIF. No V segment was called; the J segment is TRDJ1; the D call of TRDD3 is as the table states it, not checked on the DNA. The CDR3 contains 20 residues.

This clone has more than one count but fewer than ten. A read error is the likely source, as a far larger clone sits one nucleotide away. This sample also contains other DNA sequences that code for the same CDR3. The chain recombines TRDV3 with TRDJ1, with 8 nucleotides matching TRDD3. Trimming took 4 bases from V and 0 from J; bases not matched to a gene: 25. The CDR3 has 20 residues. Germline V gene lookup returns CDR1 TVYSNPD and CDR2 GDNSRS (reference sequence). The DNA for the CDR3 is TGTGCCTACGACTTCCCCAAATATACTGGGGGTTTGATGTACACCGATAAACTCATCTTT. It specifies CAYDFPKYTGGLMYTDKLIF.

The chain couples TRDV2 to TRDJ1, with TRDD3 identical over 11 bases. The J gene, missing from TCRdb, was assigned here through DNA to germline matching. Trimming at V came to 0 bases and at J to 1 base, leaving 9 bases not matched to a gene. Germline V gene data show CDR1 as GEAIGNYY and CDR2 as EKD. CDR3 length equals 18 residues. The CDR3 sequence is CACDTDEAGGYRTDKLIF. The CDR3 DNA follows: TGTGCCTGTGACACCGATGAGGCTGGGGGATACCGCACCGATAAACTCATCTTT.

About this clone itself: One base separates it from a far larger clone, so it is likely a read error. The sample carries other DNA sequences with the same CDR3. CDR3 DNA sequence: TGTGCCTGTGTACCGCTCCCTCCTTTGGGGGACCAAGTCACCACCGATAAACTCATCTTT. This encodes CACVPLPPLGDQVTTDKLIF. The chain carries TRDV2 and TRDJ1; 7 bases fit TRDD3. The CDR3 runs to 20 residues. Germline trimming cut 5 bases from V and 1 base from J; bases unmatched to any gene: 24. The germline V gene has CDR1 GEAIGNYY and CDR2 EKD.

On this clone: A far more abundant clone sits one base away, making this likely a read error. The same CDR3 is also encoded by other DNA sequences in this sample. This chain connects TRDV2 to TRDJ1; no firm D call. Per the germline V gene, CDR1 is GEAIGNYY and CDR2 is EKD. The CDR3 is 17 residues long. Between the trimmed V and J ends, which lost 4 bases and 0 bases, there was a span of 20 bases. CDR3 nucleotide sequence: TGTGCCTGTGATACCGTAGGGACCGAATCCAACACCGATAAACTCATCTTT. Its protein is CACDTVGTESNTDKLIF.

As concerns this clone: The translation of this DNA and the TCRdb protein of a much larger clone differ at residue 8, probably owing to a read error; the protein shown here is translated from the DNA. This chain links TRDV1 with TRDJ1; D call uncertain. The CDR3 length is 13 residues. Germline assignment: CDR1 TSWWSYY and CDR2 QGS. Trimming removed 4 bases at V and 6 bases at J, with 12 bases between. As DNA, the CDR3 is TGTGCTCTTGGGGGACCTCCTTTGAATAAACTCATCTTT. Translation gives CALGGPPLNKLIF.

Concerning this clone itself: TCRdb records a much larger clone's protein for this DNA, with a difference at residue 10 that likely arises from a read error; the protein given is the translation of the DNA. The rearrangement joins TRDV3 to TRDJ1; D possibly corresponds to TRDD3 (5 bases). V was trimmed by 2 bases and J by 0 bases, leaving 25 bases between them. The CDR3 is 18 residues long. Germline assignment: CDR1 TVYSNPD and CDR2 GDNSRS (reference sequence). Here the CDR3 reads CAFPVTYSWSGNTDKLIF. The CDR3 bases are TGTGCCTTTCCCGTAACCTATTCTTGGTCTGGGAACACCGATAAACTCATCTTT. The variable domain in full, completed from reference TRDV3 and TRDJ1, reads CDKVTQSSPDQTVASGSEVVLLCTYDTVYSNPDLFWYRIRPDYSFQFVFYGDNSRSEGADFTQGRFSVKHILTQKAFHLVISPVRTEDSATYYCAFPVTYSWSGNTDKLIFGKGTRVTVEP.

The sample holds a few counts of this clone. The likely explanation is a read error, given a far larger clone one base away. Other DNA variants within this sample encode the same CDR3. The CDR3 bases are TGTGCCTGTGACCCCGTTTCGGGGGGATCTTACACGGATAAACTCATCTTT. This encodes CACDPVSGGSYTDKLIF. This chain connects TRDV2 to TRDJ1; 7 positions agree with TRDD3. Germline V CDR1 and CDR2: GEAIGNYY, EKD. The CDR3 sequence is 17 residues long.

Regarding this clone: With a far larger clone one base away, a read error is the likely cause. Other DNA sequences in this sample translate to the same CDR3. The gene calls are TRDV3 and TRDJ1, with D possibly TRDD3 on 6 matching bases. Germline CDR1 TVYSNPD, CDR2 GDNSRS (reference sequence). The CDR3 covers 16 residues. CDR3 sequence: CASRPGLGMGPDKLIF. DNA for the CDR3: TGCGCCTCGCGCCCGGGGCTGGGGATGGGTCCCGATAAACTCATCTTT.

Points on this clone: The protein given by TCRdb reflects a much larger clone and differs at residue 9 from this DNA's translation, likely from a read error; the protein shown is the DNA's translation. This sequence joins TRDV2 and TRDJ1, with 7 nucleotides matching TRDD3. The J segment lost 3 bases and the V segment lost 2 bases, leaving 17 bases of the junction unmatched. CDR3 size: 18 residues. The germline V gene has CDR1 GEAIGNYY and CDR2 EKD. CDR3 DNA: TGTGCCTGTGACAAACTTACTGGGGAATCTCAGCTCGCCGATAAACTCATCTTT. Translation gives CACDKLTGESQLADKLIF.

A remark on this clone: A far more abundant clone sits one base away, making this likely a read error. This CDR3 is also generated by other DNA sequences in the sample. V and J are TRDV2 and TRDJ1, with D unresolved. Germline-derived CDR1 and CDR2 are GEAIGNYY and EKD. CDR3 size: 17 residues. The CDR3 loop reads CACDTVGTESNTDKLIF. CDR3 sequence (DNA): TGCGCCTGTGACACCGTAGGGACCGAATCCAACACCGATAAACTCATCTTT.

This clone was seen a few times. The amino acid sequence in TCRdb belongs to a much larger clone and departs from this DNA's translation at residue 8, likely a sequencing read error; the sequence shown is translated from the DNA. This chain uses TRDV1 with TRDJ1; 12 nucleotides line up with TRDD3. V shed 3 bases and J 11 bases; nucleotides not matched to a gene: 16. CDR1 and CDR2 from the germline V gene are TSWWSYY and QGS. The CDR3 consists of 17 residues. CDR3 DNA: TGTGCTCTTGGGGATGACCTTTCCCTACTGGGGGATACTGGGCTCATCTTT. Translating it yields CALGDDLSLLGDTGLIF.

The chain joins TRDV1 to TRDJ1, with 11 bases identical to TRDD3. The CDR3 runs 18 residues. The trim removed 5 bases at V and 3 bases at J, leaving 14 bases unmatched. Germline V gives CDR1 TSWWSYY, CDR2 QGS. CDR3: CALGKFPPYWGIADKLIF. Written as DNA, the CDR3 is TGTGCTCTTGGGAAGTTCCCCCCTTACTGGGGGATAGCCGATAAACTCATCTTT.

This clone appeared a few times. This likely traces to a read error, being one base from a far larger clone. The sample carries other DNA sequences with the same CDR3. The V gene is TRDV1, the J gene TRDJ2; D could derive from TRDD2 or TRDD3 (7 bases each). From germline, CDR1 is TSWWSYY and CDR2 QGS. The CDR3 spans 19 residues. CDR3 residues: CALGEIAFLHVLGRAQLFF. The CDR3 region has the DNA TGTGCTCTTGGGGAAATAGCCTTCCTTCATGTACTGGGGAGGGCACAGCTCTTCTTT.

To note about this clone: The protein in TCRdb stems from a much larger clone and differs at residue 16 from this DNA's translation, likely a read error; here the protein is translated from the DNA. V gene TRDV1 combines with J gene TRDJ1; 10 bases are shared with TRDD3. The CDR3 consists of 18 residues. The V gene's germline CDR1 is TSWWSYY and CDR2 QGS. CDR3 in DNA: TGTGCTCTTGGGGAAAAAGACTGGGGGATCAGGTACACCGATAAATTCATCTTT. It codes for CALGEKDWGIRYTDKFIF.

On this clone itself: TCRdb lists the protein of a much larger clone for this DNA, which differs at residue 9, so this is likely a read error; the protein given here is translated from the DNA itself. The rearrangement uses TRDV2 and TRDJ2; D call uncertain. Germline assignment: CDR1 GEAIGNYY and CDR2 EKD. The V end was cut by 0 bases, the J end by 4 bases, with 11 bases between. The CDR3 covers 15 residues. The CDR3, as DNA: TGTGCCTGTGACACCGTCGGGTCCCAGACAGCACAACTCTTCTTT. Amino acids: CACDTVGSQTAQLFF.